The 2 T cell receptor beta chains reported below all come from one sample, sequenced in a study of cytomegalovirus exposure and HLA in healthy donors. PCR involved 60 Vbeta and 13 Jbeta primers. Here immunoSEQ multiplex PCR was the method, and the copy in TCRdb shows in-frame clones only, minus some. Of roughly 130,000 clones in the sample, roughly 78% were seen once. Sequencing input: PBMCs. These receptor sequences come from a male donor in good health and CMV-seronegative.

V gene TRBV7-2 combines with J gene TRBJ1-1; D remains ambiguous. The CDR3 is 15 amino acids. In germline, CDR1 is SGHTA, CDR2 FQGNSA. V lost 1 base, J lost 0 bases, and 9 bases lay in between. The CDR3 region has the DNA TGTGCCAGCAGCTTAGTTCCAACAATGAACACTGAAGCTTTCTTT. It yields the protein CASSLVPTMNTEAFF. Full variable domain (remainder filled in from reference TRBV7-2 and TRBJ1-1): GAGVSQSPSNKVTEKGKDVELRCDPISGHTALYWYRQSLGQGLEFLIYFQGNSAPDKSGLPSDRFSAERTGGSVSTLTIQRTQQEDSAVYLCASSLVPTMNTEAFFGQGTRLTVV.

The chain links TRBV11-3 to TRBJ2-1; 8 positions agree with TRBD2. CDR1 is SGHNT and CDR2 is YENEEA in the germline V gene. Trimming cost V 1 base and J 2 bases; bases outside gene matches: 7. The CDR3 has 17 residues. CDR3 sequence (DNA): TGTGCCAGCAGCTTAGGGGAGCGGGGGAGGACCTACAATGAGCAGTTCTTC. Amino acid sequence: CASSLGERGRTYNEQFF.